The 3 T cell receptor beta chains in this list originate from one sample, sequenced in a study of T cell repertoires in cytomegalovirus infection. TCRdb passed the reads through MiXCR, listing each CDR3 protein once. This sample has about 300,000 distinct CDR3 sequences, with around 10% found just once. The sequenced sample consisted of PBMCs. The receptors shown here come from a human donor in good health (CMV status not recorded). Some clones in this sample may be carry-over from other donors' samples.

This chain links TRBV10-3 with TRBJ2-7; 7 bases line up with TRBD1. Germline CDR1 is ENHRY and CDR2 is SYGVKD. The CDR3 is 13 residues long. J gave up 1 base and V 6 bases, and 3 bases lay outside the gene matches. The CDR3 reads CAIRSDRSYEQYV. Written as DNA, the CDR3 is TGTGCCATCAGATCGGACAGGTCCTACGAGCAGTACGTC.

This clonotype was seen a single time. The chain is built from TRBV6-2 or TRBV6-3 and TRBJ2-1; 7 bases fit TRBD2. CDR3 length equals 12 residues. The germline gives CDR1 MNHEY, CDR2 SVGEGT. The DNA of the CDR3 is TGTGCTTCGTACGGGGGGAGGAATGAGCAGTTCTTC. Encoded protein: CASYGGRNEQFF.

The chain uses TRBV20-1 and TRBJ1-1; D is unclear. Germline CDR1 and CDR2: DFQATT and SNEGSKA (reference sequence). CDR3 size: 14 residues. V was clipped by 0 bases and J by 1 base, with 9 bases between them. The CDR3 DNA sequence: TGCAGTGCTAGAGATACGAACAAGAACACTGAAGCTTTCTTT. Its translation is CSARDTNKNTEAFF.